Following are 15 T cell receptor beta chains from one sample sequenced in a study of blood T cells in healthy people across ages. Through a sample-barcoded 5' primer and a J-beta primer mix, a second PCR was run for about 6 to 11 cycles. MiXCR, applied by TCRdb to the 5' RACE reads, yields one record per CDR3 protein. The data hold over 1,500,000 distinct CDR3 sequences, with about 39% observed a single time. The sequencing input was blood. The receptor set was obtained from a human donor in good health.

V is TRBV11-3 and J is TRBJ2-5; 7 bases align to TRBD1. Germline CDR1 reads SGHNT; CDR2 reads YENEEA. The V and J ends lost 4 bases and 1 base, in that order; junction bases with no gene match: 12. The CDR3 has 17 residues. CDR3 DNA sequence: TGTGCCAGCAGCTCCATATACAGGGGCTTCCTCCAAGAGACCCAGTACTTC. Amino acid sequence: CASSSIYRGFLQETQYF.

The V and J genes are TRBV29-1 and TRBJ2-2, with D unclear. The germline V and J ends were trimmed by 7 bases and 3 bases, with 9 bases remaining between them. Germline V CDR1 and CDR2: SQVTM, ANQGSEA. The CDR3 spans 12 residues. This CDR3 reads CSGLGHTGELFF. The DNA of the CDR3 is TGCAGCGGCCTAGGTCACACCGGGGAGCTGTTTTTT.

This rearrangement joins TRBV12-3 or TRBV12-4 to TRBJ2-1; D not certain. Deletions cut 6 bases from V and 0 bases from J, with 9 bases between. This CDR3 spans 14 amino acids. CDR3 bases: TGTGCCAGCAGATTTTTGAGCTCCTACAATGAGCAGTTCTTC. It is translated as CASRFLSSYNEQFF.

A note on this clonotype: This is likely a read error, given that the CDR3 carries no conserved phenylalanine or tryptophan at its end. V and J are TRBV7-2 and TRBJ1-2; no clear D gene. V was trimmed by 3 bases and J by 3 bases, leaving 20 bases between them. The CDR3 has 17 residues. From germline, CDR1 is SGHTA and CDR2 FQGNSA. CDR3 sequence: CASSFKALALGDYGYTL. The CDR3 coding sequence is TGTGCCAGCAGCTTTAAGGCCCTCGCCCTTGGGGACTATGGCTACACCCTC.

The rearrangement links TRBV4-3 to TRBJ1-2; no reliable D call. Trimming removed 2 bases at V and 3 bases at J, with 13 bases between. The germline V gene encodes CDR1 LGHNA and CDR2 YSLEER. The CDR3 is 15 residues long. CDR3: CASSQTTGQDYGYTF. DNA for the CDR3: TGCGCCAGCAGCCAAACCACCGGGCAGGACTATGGCTACACCTTC.

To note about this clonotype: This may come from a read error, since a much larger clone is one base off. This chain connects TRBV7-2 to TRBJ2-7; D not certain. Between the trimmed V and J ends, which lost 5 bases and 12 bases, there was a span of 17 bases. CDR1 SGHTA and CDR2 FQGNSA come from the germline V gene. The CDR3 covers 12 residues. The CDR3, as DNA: TGTGCCAGCAGCCAACTTCGAGATTCTCGGTACTTC. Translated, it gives CASSQLRDSRYF.

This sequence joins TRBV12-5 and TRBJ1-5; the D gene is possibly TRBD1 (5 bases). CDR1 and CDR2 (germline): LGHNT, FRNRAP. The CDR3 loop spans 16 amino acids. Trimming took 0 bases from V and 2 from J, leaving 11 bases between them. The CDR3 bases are TGTGCTAGTGGTTTGGTACGTAGGGGAGGCAATCAGCCCCAGCATTTT. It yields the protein CASGLVRRGGNQPQHF.

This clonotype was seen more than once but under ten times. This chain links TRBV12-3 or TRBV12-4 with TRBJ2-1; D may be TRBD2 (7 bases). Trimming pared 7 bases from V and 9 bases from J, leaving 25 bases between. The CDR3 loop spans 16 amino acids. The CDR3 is CASTPRGASGIFEQFF. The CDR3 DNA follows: TGTGCCAGCACTCCCCGGGGGGCTAGCGGTATTTTTGAGCAGTTCTTC.

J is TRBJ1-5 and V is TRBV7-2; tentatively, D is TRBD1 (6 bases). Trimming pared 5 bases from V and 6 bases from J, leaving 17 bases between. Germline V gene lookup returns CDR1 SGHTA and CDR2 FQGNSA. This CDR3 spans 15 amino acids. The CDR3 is CASSHQTGTGQPQHF. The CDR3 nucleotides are TGTGCCAGCAGCCACCAAACAGGGACGGGTCAGCCCCAGCATTTT. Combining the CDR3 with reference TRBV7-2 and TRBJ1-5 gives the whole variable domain GAGVSQSPSNKVTEKGKDVELRCDPISGHTALYWYRQSLGQGLEFLIYFQGNSAPDKSGLPSDRFSAERTGGSVSTLTIQRTQQEDSAVYLCASSHQTGTGQPQHFGDGTRLSIL.

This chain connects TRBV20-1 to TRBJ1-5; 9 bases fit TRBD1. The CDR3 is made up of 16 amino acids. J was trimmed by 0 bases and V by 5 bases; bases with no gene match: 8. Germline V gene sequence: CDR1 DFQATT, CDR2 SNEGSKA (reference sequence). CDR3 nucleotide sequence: TGCAGTGCTGTACCGGGACAGGGATCTAGCAATCAGCCCCAGCATTTT. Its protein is CSAVPGQGSSNQPQHF.

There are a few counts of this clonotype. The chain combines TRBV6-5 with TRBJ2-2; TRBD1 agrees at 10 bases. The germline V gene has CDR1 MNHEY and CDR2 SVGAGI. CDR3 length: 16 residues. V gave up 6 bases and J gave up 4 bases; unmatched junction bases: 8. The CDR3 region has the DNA TGTGCCAGCAGAAACGGGGGACAGGGGTCCACCGGGGAGCTGTTTTTT. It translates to CASRNGGQGSTGELFF.

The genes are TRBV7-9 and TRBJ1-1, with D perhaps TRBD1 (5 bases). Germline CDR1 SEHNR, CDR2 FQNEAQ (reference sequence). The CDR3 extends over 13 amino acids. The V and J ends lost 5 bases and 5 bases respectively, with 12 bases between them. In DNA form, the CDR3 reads TGTGCCAGCAGCAGGGGTGATGGGACTGAAGCTTTCTTT. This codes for CASSRGDGTEAFF.

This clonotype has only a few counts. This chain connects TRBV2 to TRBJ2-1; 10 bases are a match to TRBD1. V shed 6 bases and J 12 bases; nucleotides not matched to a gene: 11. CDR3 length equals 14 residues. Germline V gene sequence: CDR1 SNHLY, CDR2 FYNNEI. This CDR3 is CASSQDRGQSGQFF. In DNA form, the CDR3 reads TGTGCCAGCAGCCAAGACAGGGGGCAATCCGGGCAGTTCTTC.

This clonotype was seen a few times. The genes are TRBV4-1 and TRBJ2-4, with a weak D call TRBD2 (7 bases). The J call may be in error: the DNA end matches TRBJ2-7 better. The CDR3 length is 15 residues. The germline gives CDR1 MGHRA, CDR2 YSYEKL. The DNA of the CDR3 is TGCGCCAGCAGCCAAGTCCCGGGGGGCCTAAACGAGCAGTACTTC. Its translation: CASSQVPGGLNEQYF.

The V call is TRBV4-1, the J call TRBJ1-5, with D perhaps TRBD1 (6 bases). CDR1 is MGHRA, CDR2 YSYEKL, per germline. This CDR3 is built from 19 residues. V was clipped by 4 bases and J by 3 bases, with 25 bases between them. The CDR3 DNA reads TGCGCCAGCAGCCTTAGTGGCGGCATGAGGGGGAAGTTCAATCAGCCCCAGCATTTT. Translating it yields CASSLSGGMRGKFNQPQHF.